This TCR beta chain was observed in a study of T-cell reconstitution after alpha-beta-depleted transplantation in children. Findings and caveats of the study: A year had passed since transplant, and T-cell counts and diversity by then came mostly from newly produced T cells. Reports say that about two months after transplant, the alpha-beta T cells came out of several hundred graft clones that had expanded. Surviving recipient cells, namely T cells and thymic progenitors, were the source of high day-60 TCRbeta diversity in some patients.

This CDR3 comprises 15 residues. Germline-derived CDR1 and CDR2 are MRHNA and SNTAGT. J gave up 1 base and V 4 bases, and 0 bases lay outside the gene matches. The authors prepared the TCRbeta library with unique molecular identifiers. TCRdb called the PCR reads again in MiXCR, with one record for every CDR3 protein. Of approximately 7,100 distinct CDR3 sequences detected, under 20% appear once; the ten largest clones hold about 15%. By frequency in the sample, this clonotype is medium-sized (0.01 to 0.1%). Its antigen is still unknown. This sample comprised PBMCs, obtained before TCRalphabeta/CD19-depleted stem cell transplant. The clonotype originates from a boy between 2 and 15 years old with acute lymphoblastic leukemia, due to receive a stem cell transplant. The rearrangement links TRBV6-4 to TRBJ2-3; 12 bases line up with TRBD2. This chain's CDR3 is CASSGTSGGTDTQYF. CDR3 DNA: TGTGCCAGCAGTGGGACTAGCGGGGGCACAGATACGCAGTATTTT.